This TCR beta chain emerged from a study of shared clonotypes between healthy human individuals. The study enrolled healthy HIV-negative adults without recent acute infections or vaccinations as donors. Donors were Caucasian adults residing in Nashville, Tennessee, USA. Sorted-subset replicate PCRs used 150 to 200 ng of genomic DNA. This amount corresponded to approximately 30,000 T cell genomes. Assay: immunoSEQ multiplex PCR; the TCRdb copy retains only in-frame clones and omits some. Of 1,400,000 or so clones in the sample, 98% are singletons; the top ten hold over 0.3%. What was sequenced was naive CD4+ T cells sorted from blood. Subset described: CD45RA+ positively selected. The receptor's source is a man aged 25 to 40 in good health.

The CDR3 region has the DNA TGTGCCAGCAGTTTCTCAAGTTACCGAATGAACACTGAAGCTTTCTTT. Amino acid sequence: CASSFSSYRMNTEAFF. The chain joins TRBV28 to TRBJ1-1; D gene unclear. The CDR3 length is 16 residues. The V end was cut by 3 bases, the J end by 0 bases, with 14 bases between. The germline gives CDR1 MDHEN, CDR2 SYDVKM.